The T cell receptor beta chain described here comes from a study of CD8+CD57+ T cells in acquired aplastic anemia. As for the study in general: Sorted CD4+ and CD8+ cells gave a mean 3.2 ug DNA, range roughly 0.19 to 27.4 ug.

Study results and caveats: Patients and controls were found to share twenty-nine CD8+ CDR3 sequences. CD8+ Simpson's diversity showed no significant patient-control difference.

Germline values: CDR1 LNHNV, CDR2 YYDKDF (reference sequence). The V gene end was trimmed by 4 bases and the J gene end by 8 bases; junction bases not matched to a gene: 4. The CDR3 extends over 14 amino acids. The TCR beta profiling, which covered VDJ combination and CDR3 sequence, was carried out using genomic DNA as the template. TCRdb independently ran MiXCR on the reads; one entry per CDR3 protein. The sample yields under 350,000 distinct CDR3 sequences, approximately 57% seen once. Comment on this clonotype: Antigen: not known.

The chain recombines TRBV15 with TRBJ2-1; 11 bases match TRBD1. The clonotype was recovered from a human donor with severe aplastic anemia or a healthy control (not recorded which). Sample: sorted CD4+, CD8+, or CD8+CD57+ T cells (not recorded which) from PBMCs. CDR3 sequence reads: CATSKDRGQDEQFF. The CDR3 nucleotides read TGTGCCACCAGCAAGGACAGGGGGCAGGATGAGCAGTTCTTC.